This T cell receptor (beta chain) was sequenced for a study of OX40 agonist ivuxolimab in advanced cancers. Study-level results: CD8+ T cells were the subset that, on average, had more expanded clones than CD4+. The antigens recognized by the expanded peripheral T cells, that is their antigen specificity, were not determined.

The CDR3 length is 14 residues. Trimming shortened V by 10 bases and J by 0 bases, and 16 bases separated the two germline ends. CDR1 and CDR2 from the germline V gene are MNHEY and SVGAGI. TCRdb's copy holds only in-frame clones and misses some; the assay was immunoSEQ multiplex PCR. The data contain some 70,000 clones, roughly 90% of them singletons. Concerning this clone itself: Its specificity is unknown.

The TCR originated in an adult with an advanced solid tumor such as melanoma, head and neck, liver or kidney cancer. Specimen: CD4+ or CD8+ T cells sorted from blood, collected in a trial of the OX40 agonist ivuxolimab. The genes are TRBV6-5 and TRBJ2-7, with a weak D call TRBD2 (7 bases). The CDR3, as DNA: TGTGCCATACGAAGGGGGGGGAGCTCCTACGAGCAGTACTTC. Encoded protein: CAIRRGGSSYEQYF.